Each of the 20 T cell receptor beta chains below was sequenced from the same sample in a study of blood T cells in healthy people across ages. The second PCR ran about 6 to 11 cycles with a sample-barcoded 5' primer and J-beta primers. TCRdb ran MiXCR on the 5' RACE reads and lists one entry per CDR3 protein. Here the sample spans about 800,000 distinct CDR3 sequences, 58% being singletons. Sequencing was carried out using blood. The receptors here all came from a man aged 25 to 40 in good health.

The chain recombines TRBV20-1 with TRBJ1-2; D is undetermined. Between the trimmed V and J ends, which lost 8 bases and 7 bases, there was a span of 11 bases. This CDR3 region has 10 residues. Germline CDR1 reads DFQATT; CDR2 reads SNEGSKA (reference sequence). The chain's CDR3 is CSTFFGGYTF. The CDR3 DNA sequence: TGCAGTACTTTCTTTGGTGGCTACACCTTC.

This clonotype was observed a few times. The V and J genes are TRBV20-1 and TRBJ2-1, with 16 bases that match TRBD2. The CDR3 has 17 residues. CDR1 DFQATT and CDR2 SNEGSKA come from the germline V gene (reference sequence). The V and J ends lost 1 base and 6 bases, in that order; junction bases with no gene match: 6. CDR3 in amino acids: CSARAGTSGRAPNEQFF. The CDR3 bases are TGCAGTGCTAGAGCCGGGACTAGCGGGAGGGCCCCCAATGAGCAGTTCTTC.

This clonotype was recorded once. The chain uses TRBV24-1 and TRBJ2-3; unclear D gene. The CDR3 consists of 14 residues. Germline assignment: CDR1 KGHDR and CDR2 SFDVKD. V dropped 3 bases and J dropped 0 bases, with 6 bases sitting between them. The CDR3 DNA reads TGTGCCACCAGTGATCGGCCTAGCACAGATACGCAGTATTTT. Encoded protein: CATSDRPSTDTQYF.

The chain uses TRBV5-1 and TRBJ1-1; D might be TRBD1 (6 bases). Trimming took 1 base from V and 3 from J, leaving 13 bases between them. The CDR3 extends over 15 amino acids. Germline loops: CDR1 SGHRS, CDR2 YFSETQ. Written as DNA, the CDR3 is TGCGCCAGCAGCTTGACAGGGATGGTATACACTGAAGCTTTCTTT. Protein: CASSLTGMVYTEAFF.

The J gene is TRBJ2-3, the V gene TRBV7-8; D may be TRBD1 (5 bases). There are 15 residues in the CDR3. The V end was cut by 7 bases, the J end by 1 base, with 15 bases between. Germline-derived CDR1 and CDR2 are SGHVS and FQNEAQ. The CDR3: CASMLAGPRTDTQYF. CDR3 nucleotide sequence: TGTGCCAGCATGCTGGCAGGGCCGCGCACAGATACGCAGTATTTT.

This clonotype was seen more than once but under ten times. V and J are TRBV11-2 and TRBJ1-2, with D tentatively TRBD1 (5 bases). V lost 6 bases, J lost 3 bases, and 11 bases lay in between. Germline CDR1 and CDR2: SGHAT and FQNNGV. This CDR3 has 13 residues. CDR3 amino acids: CASSAGNDYGYTF. The CDR3 DNA sequence: TGTGCCAGCAGTGCAGGGAATGACTATGGCTACACCTTC.

The CDR3 spells CASSSGGQMFHEQYF. The CDR3 DNA is TGTGCCAGCAGCTCGGGAGGGCAGATGTTCCACGAGCAGTACTTC. This chain connects TRBV5-5 to TRBJ2-7; 8 bases agree with TRBD2. V was pared by 3 bases and J by 5 bases, with 10 bases of the junction left unmatched. The CDR3 sequence is 15 residues long. Germline V gene lookup returns CDR1 SGHKS and CDR2 YYEKEE (reference sequence).

This rearrangement joins TRBV2 to TRBJ2-3; no reliable D call. CDR3 size: 15 residues. Trimming removed 7 bases from V and 1 base from J, with 15 bases in between. CDR1 is SNHLY, CDR2 FYNNEI, per germline. CDR3 nucleotides: TGTGCCAGCAAGCTACTCCTTTCGGGCACAGATACGCAGTATTTT. It yields the protein CASKLLLSGTDTQYF.

The chain is built from TRBV28 and TRBJ1-2; D is unresolved. The CDR3 is 14 amino acids. V dropped 6 bases and J dropped 13 bases, with 24 bases sitting between them. From germline, CDR1 is MDHEN and CDR2 SYDVKM. DNA of the CDR3: TGTGCCAGCAGCCCTCCTATCGTGGGCGAACGCGGCACCTTC. This sequence encodes CASSPPIVGERGTF.

The chain carries TRBV7-9 and TRBJ2-1; D unresolved. Germline V gene sequence: CDR1 SEHNR, CDR2 FQNEAQ (reference sequence). V was shortened by 1 base and J by 12 bases, with 7 bases between the two germline ends. This CDR3 comprises 11 residues. CDR3 residues: CASSLDSWQFF. CDR3 DNA sequence: TGTGCCAGCAGCTTAGATTCGTGGCAGTTCTTC.

This clonotype was observed a single time. This chain joins TRBV29-1 and TRBJ2-3, with 11 bases lining up with TRBD2. V lost 6 bases, J lost 3 bases, and 8 bases stayed unmatched. CDR3 size: 15 residues. In germline, CDR1 is SQVTM, CDR2 ANQGSEA. The CDR3 nucleotides read TGCAGCGTCCCCTGGGCTAGCGGGAGGACAGATACGCAGTATTTT. Translation gives CSVPWASGRTDTQYF.

This clonotype has more than one count but fewer than ten. The genes are TRBV5-5 and TRBJ2-1; TRBD1 might be the D (5 bases). V shed 7 bases and J shed 10 bases, with 18 bases lying between them. The CDR3 extends over 13 amino acids. CDR1 is SGHKS and CDR2 is YYEKEE in the germline V gene (reference sequence). CDR3 DNA: TGTGCCAGCGGACCATATTCCAGGGTGGAGCAGTTCTTC. Translation: CASGPYSRVEQFF.

V is TRBV6-6 and J is TRBJ2-4, with 7 bases lining up with TRBD1. The DNA end favors TRBJ2-7, so the J call may be wrong. The CDR3 runs to 17 residues. The V gene's germline CDR1 is MNHNY and CDR2 SVGAGI (reference sequence). In DNA, the CDR3 is TGTGCCAGCAGTTACAAGGCAGGGGGAAGGATAATCTACGAGCAGTACTTC. Translated: CASSYKAGGRIIYEQYF.

V is TRBV29-1 and J is TRBJ2-3; 8 positions match TRBD2. The ends lost 5 bases at V and 3 bases at J; junction bases unmatched: 7. CDR3 length: 14 residues. Germline V gives CDR1 SQVTM, CDR2 ANQGSEA. CDR3 protein: CSVLGGGKTDTQYF. CDR3 DNA: TGCAGCGTTCTCGGCGGGGGGAAAACAGATACGCAGTATTTT.

The chain recombines TRBV29-1 with TRBJ2-7; TRBD1 aligns across 9 bases. With the DNA end fitting TRBJ2-1 better, the J assignment may be wrong. The CDR3 covers 15 residues. Per the germline V gene, CDR1 is SQVTM and CDR2 is ANQGSEA. CDR3 protein: CSVEGGQGSSYEQFF. The CDR3 region has the DNA TGCAGCGTTGAAGGGGGACAGGGAAGCTCCTACGAGCAGTTCTTC.

The chain is built from TRBV20-1 and TRBJ2-5, with D possibly being TRBD2 (5 bases). Trimming took 6 bases from V and 5 from J, leaving 13 bases between them. CDR1 and CDR2 (germline): DFQATT, SNEGSKA (reference sequence). The CDR3 loop spans 12 amino acids. The CDR3 nucleotides read TGCAGTGCCCCACTAGGTTTGGAGACCCAGTACTTC. This gives the protein CSAPLGLETQYF.

V gene TRBV29-1 combines with J gene TRBJ2-2; D is ambiguous. The CDR3 length is 11 residues. V lost 4 bases, J lost 1 base, and 1 base lay in between. Germline-derived CDR1 and CDR2 are SQVTM and ANQGSEA. The CDR3 loop is CSVVNTGELFF. In DNA, the CDR3 is TGCAGCGTTGTGAACACCGGGGAGCTGTTTTTT.

This clonotype was detected many times. The CDR3 loop is CASSPGTGGWTEAFF. CDR3 nucleotides: TGTGCCAGCAGCCCGGGGACAGGGGGCTGGACTGAAGCTTTCTTT. The chain has TRBV4-2 and TRBJ1-1, with 12 bases fitting TRBD1. The CDR3 is 15 amino acids. Germline V gene sequence: CDR1 LGHNA, CDR2 YNFKEQ. Germline trimming cut 4 bases from V and 5 bases from J; bases unmatched to any gene: 5.

The chain employs TRBV12-3 or TRBV12-4 and TRBJ1-4; D possibly corresponds to TRBD1 (5 bases). This CDR3 has 14 residues. Deletions cut 6 bases from V and 8 bases from J, with 16 bases between. The CDR3 loop is CASSPGRVREKLFF. The CDR3 bases are TGTGCCAGCAGCCCGGGACGGGTGAGGGAAAAACTGTTTTTT.

This clonotype is a singleton in its sample. At one of its ends the junction is not consistent with the germline gene, which may arise from a read error. This chain links TRBV15 with TRBJ2-3, with a tentative D call TRBD2 (5 bases). This CDR3 region has 17 residues. Per germline, CDR1 LNHNV and CDR2 YYDKDF (reference sequence). Here the CDR3 reads CAASRDYTRRNGDTQYF. DNA of the CDR3: TGTGCCGCCAGCAGAGATTACACTAGGCGCAACGGAGATACGCAGTATTTT.